This TCR beta chain was observed in a study of blood T cell repertoires in COVID-19. About the research overall: Both acute and convalescent COVID-19 samples were obtained from the United States, Italy and Spain. The analysed material was cDNA or gDNA that came from T cells, B-cell-depleted T cells, or PBMCs.

Authors' analysis steps: It was from reference gene primer amplification that nucleated cell counts were estimated. Clones were read by immunoSEQ multiplex PCR, and TCRdb kept only the in-frame ones, dropping some. V, J and clone size are taken as reported in that table, and D and trimming were inferred from the DNA itself. The sample has about 81,000 clones, 90% to 95% seen once. V lost 0 bases and J lost 1; bases outside the gene matches: 2. The germline gives CDR1 SGHRS, CDR2 YFSETQ. The CDR3 is 15 amino acids. The rearrangement joins TRBV5-1 to TRBJ2-3; 7 nucleotides align to TRBD1. The TCR originated in a human donor with active COVID-19. The donor label of this sample is uncertain. Sequencing input: peripheral blood. CDR3 nucleotide sequence: TGCGCCAGCAGCTTGGGAGACAGGGGCACAGATACGCAGTATTTT. Encoded protein: CASSLGDRGTDTQYF.